The T cell receptor (beta chain) described here comes from a study of shared clonotypes between healthy human individuals. At the level of the study: Researchers drew samples from a couple of women and a few men aged 18 to 49.

For this clone: The antigen is unknown.

Spread over ten immunoSEQ deep assay plates, unsorted PBMC DNA underwent sequencing. Repertoires were generated with immunoSEQ multiplex PCR, while TCRdb's copy carries only in-frame clones and drops some. The data hold a few hundred thousand clones, with 60% to 80% observed a single time. Study-level findings and limits: The low donor count limited represented genetic and exposure-history diversity.

This receptor was taken from a woman aged 35 to 49 in good health. Some clones in this sample may be carry-over from other donors' samples. Specimen: PBMCs.

The CDR3 reads CAISGPDNGRPGELFF. The CDR3 nucleotides read TGTGCCATCAGTGGGCCGGACAACGGACGGCCCGGGGAGCTGTTTTTT. The chain carries TRBV10-3 and TRBJ2-2; TRBD1 might be the D (5 bases). This CDR3 is 16 amino acids long. Germline V gives CDR1 ENHRY, CDR2 SYGVKD. The V gene lost 4 bases and the J gene lost 6 bases, with 18 bases spanning the gap.